A selection of T cell receptor beta chains follows, all from one sample in a study of memory CD4+ T cells and cytomegalovirus serostatus. Sequencing was performed with immunoSEQ multiplex PCR; in TCRdb, only in-frame clones are kept and a portion is missing. Among 50,000 or so clones listed, roughly four fifths were seen once. The sequencing sample was made of memory CD4+ T cells from blood. These receptors were obtained from an adult in good health and CMV-seronegative. Both conserved end residues are part of each CDR3. A D gene is named only where the DNA matches it firmly. A row's size may be missing; if present it is once, few, many or a size class.

.	TRBV19	TRBJ2-1	TRBD2	TGTGCCAGTAGTACCCAGGGACTAGCGGGAATCAGTGAGCAGTTCTTC	CASSTQGLAGISEQFF
.	TRBV5-5	TRBJ2-6	.	TGTGCCAGCAGGAGTACAGGCTCCAGCGGGGCCAACGTCCTGACTTTC	CASRSTGSSGANVLTF
.	TRBV4-2	TRBJ1-3	.	TGTGCCAGCAGCCAAGGGGGTGCGGTCTCTGGAAACACCATATATTTT	CASSQGGAVSGNTIYF
few	TRBV20-1	TRBJ1-1	.	TGCAAGCAAGGGCTCCCTGAAGCTTTCTTT	CKQGLPEAFF
few	TRBV7-9	TRBJ1-2	TRBD1	TGTGCCAGCAGCTTAGACGGACAGGTCTATGGCTACACCTTC	CASSLDGQVYGYTF
few	TRBV19	TRBJ1-2	.	TGTGCCAGTAGTAACGACAGAGCCGGTGGCTACACCTTC	CASSNDRAGGYTF
.	TRBV2	TRBJ2-4	TRBD1	TGTGCCAGCAGCTGGACAGGAGCCGGAAAGCTAGCCAAAAACATTCAGTACTTC	CASSWTGAGKLAKNIQYF
.	TRBV2	TRBJ1-5	.	TGTGCCAGCAGTGTTGGCAACTACGATCAGCCCCAGCATTTT	CASSVGNYDQPQHF
.	TRBV15	TRBJ2-2	.	TGTGCCACCAGCAGAGGTGGGGGGGCCGGTGGCGGGGAGCTGTTTTTT	CATSRGGGAGGGELFF
.	TRBV13	TRBJ2-1	TRBD2	TGTGCCAGCAGCTTATATCGTCGGACTAGCGGGAGGGCCTCCCCCAATGAGCAGTTCTTC	CASSLYRRTSGRASPNEQFF
few	TRBV7-7	TRBJ2-7	TRBD2	TGTGCTAGCAGCTCGGGACTAGCGGGACCCTACGAGCAGTACTTC	CASSSGLAGPYEQYF
once	TRBV10-3	TRBJ1-1	.	TGTGCCATCAGTGACGGGGCGCGCACTGAAGCTTTCTTT	CAISDGARTEAFF
.	TRBV5-4	TRBJ2-3	TRBD1	TGTGCCAGCAGCTTGGGCCTGACAGGGCTCGATACGCAGTATTTT	CASSLGLTGLDTQYF
.	TRBV28	TRBJ1-2	.	TGTGCCAGCAGTTTGAGCAGGGTTGGCTACACCTTC	CASSLSRVGYTF
.	TRBV5-6	TRBJ1-2	.	TGTGCCAGCAGCTTGGTGGGATTTGTGGGCTACACCTTC	CASSLVGFVGYTF
.	TRBV19	TRBJ2-1	TRBD2	TGTGCCAGTAGTATGCTTAGCGGGAGTGCTGAGCAGTTCTTC	CASSMLSGSAEQFF
.	TRBV28	TRBJ1-4	TRBD1	TGTGCCAGCAGTTCTTTCCGGGACAGGGGAGAAAAACTGTTTTTT	CASSSFRDRGEKLFF
.	TRBV2	TRBJ2-3	.	TGTGCCAGCAGTGAACGGGGCAAGGCGGCCGGCACAGATACGCAGTATTTT	CASSERGKAAGTDTQYF
.	TRBV5-1	TRBJ1-2	.	TGCGCCAGCAGCTTGGAGGGACTCAACTATGGCTACACCTTC	CASSLEGLNYGYTF
.	TRBV10-3	TRBJ2-3	TRBD2	TGTGCCATCAGAGAGCGGGGGGTCACAGATACGCAGTATTTT	CAIRERGVTDTQYF
.	TRBV5-1	TRBJ2-1	TRBD2	TGCGCCAGCAGCTCGAATTTAGCGGGAGAATGGATCTTC	CASSSNLAGEWIF
.	TRBV19	TRBJ1-3	.	TGTGCCAGTAGTATAGATCAACAGCGCTCTGGAAACACCATATATTTT	CASSIDQQRSGNTIYF
.	TRBV27	TRBJ2-7	TRBD2	TGTGCCAGCAGTTTTTCGTGGCTAGCGGGGGGTACCTCCTACGAGCAGTACTTC	CASSFSWLAGGTSYEQYF
.	TRBV7-2	TRBJ2-7	.	TGTGCCAGCAGCTTAGCGGGCAGGCGCTCCTACGAGCAGTACTTC	CASSLAGRRSYEQYF
.	TRBV28	TRBJ2-7	TRBD1	TGTGCCAGCAGTCCACTGGGACAGGGGTATTACGAGCAGTACTTC	CASSPLGQGYYEQYF
.	TRBV9	TRBJ2-5	.	TGTGCCAGCAGCGCAGACCCCCGGGGCGCGTGGGAGACCCAGTACTTC	CASSADPRGAWETQYF
.	TRBV19	TRBJ2-7	.	TGTGCCAGTAGTCCCAGTAGATCCTACGAGCAGTACTTC	CASSPSRSYEQYF
.	TRBV6-5	TRBJ1-1	.	TGTGCCAGCAGTTACGGGGGGCGCGGGTTGAACACTGAAGCTTTCTTT	CASSYGGRGLNTEAFF
.	TRBV28	TRBJ2-3	.	TGTGCCATCCGGGGCGGGGGCGCTGGGACAGATACGCAGTATTTT	CAIRGGGAGTDTQYF
.	TRBV6-5	TRBJ2-1	.	TGTGCCAGCATCAAAAGGGGGACGGTAGAGCAGTTCTTC	CASIKRGTVEQFF
.	TRBV28	TRBJ1-2	TRBD1	TGTGCCAGCAGTGTCCTTAGGACAGGAGTATATGGCTACACCTTC	CASSVLRTGVYGYTF
.	TRBV19	TRBJ1-5	.	TGTGCCAGTAGTTGGAAGCGCGATCAGCCCCAGCATTTT	CASSWKRDQPQHF
.	TRBV7-9	TRBJ2-7	.	TGTGCCACCGAGACGGTTTTGTCCTACGAGCAGTACTTC	CATETVLSYEQYF
.	TRBV11-2	TRBJ1-1	TRBD1	TGTGCCACTGCGCCCATCAGATCCGGGACAGGGGGCTTGAACACTGAAGCTTTCTTT	CATAPIRSGTGGLNTEAFF
.	TRBV18	TRBJ1-1	TRBD1	TGTGCCAGCTCACCCGAAGGACAGGCGAACACTGAAGCTTTCTTT	CASSPEGQANTEAFF
.	TRBV28	TRBJ2-1	.	TGTGCCAGCAGTTTAACCCGCTCGGGTTGGGTTAGGAATGAGCAGTTCTTC	CASSLTRSGWVRNEQFF